This TCR beta chain stems from a study of CD8+ T cells in alopecia areata. General study results and limits: It was less clear whether patients shared TCRs than it was in mice, possibly because of HLA. Relative to normal scalp, lesional scalp, especially alopecia totalis/universalis, showed higher clonality.

RNA was extracted and reverse transcribed into cDNA as the sequencing template. Only in-frame clones appear in the TCRdb table, and some are missing; sequencing was by immunoSEQ multiplex PCR. The sample contains 130,000 or so clones, around 48% of which appear only once. Remarks on this clone: The antigen remains unidentified.

The ends were cut back, 0 bases at V and 5 bases at J, with 10 bases in the middle. This CDR3 is 14 amino acids long. The germline CDR1 and CDR2 sequences are MGHRA and YSYEKL. Alopecia areata patients gave lesional scalp punch biopsies and peripheral blood samples. The clonotype originates from a human donor with alopecia areata. The rearrangement joins TRBV4-1 to TRBJ2-5; no reliable D call. Material: NKG2D-low CD8+ T cells sorted from blood. CDR3 amino acids: CASSQENLEETQYF. Here the CDR3 DNA reads TGCGCCAGCAGCCAAGAGAACTTAGAGGAGACCCAGTACTTC.